Following are 10 T cell receptor beta chains from one sample sequenced in a study of T cell responses to AZD1222 COVID-19 vaccine. The repertoire was sequenced with immunoSEQ multiplex PCR; TCRdb's copy has only in-frame clones and lacks some. The sample includes approximately 130,000 clones, approximately 80% of them seen just once. The material sequenced was peripheral blood, taken 28 days after the second AZD1222 dose. Receptors were obtained from an adult who received the AZD1222 COVID-19 vaccine.

V and J are TRBV9 and TRBJ2-7; D is possibly TRBD1 (6 bases). The ends were cut back, 4 bases at V and 2 bases at J, with 16 bases in the middle. Looked up from germline, CDR1 is SGDLS and CDR2 is YYNGEE. The CDR3 has 15 residues. CDR3 in amino acids: CASSSRLGTTYEQYF. In nucleotides, the CDR3 is TGTGCCAGCAGCTCGCGGCTCGGGACAACCTACGAGCAGTACTTC.

The rearrangement links TRBV6-5 to TRBJ1-2, with D perhaps matching TRBD1 (6 bases). V lost 7 bases and J lost 7, with 19 bases in between. Germline CDR1 reads MNHEY; CDR2 reads SVGAGI. This CDR3 comprises 14 residues. CDR3 region: CASMSWQGRGGYTF. CDR3 nucleotide sequence: TGTGCCAGCATGTCGTGGCAGGGGAGGGGTGGCTACACCTTC.

This chain uses TRBV21-1 with TRBJ2-2; TRBD1 reflects the table's D call only, with no check against the DNA. TRBV21-1 represents a pseudogene. This CDR3 has 13 residues. The CDR3 loop is CASRQGGTGELFF. CDR3 nucleotide sequence: TGTGCCAGCAGACAGGGGGGCACCGGGGAGCTGTTTTTT.

The CDR3 here is CASADGQQETQYF. The CDR3 nucleotides are TGTGCCAGCGCGGACGGTCAACAAGAGACCCAGTACTTC. The chain recombines TRBV2 with TRBJ2-5; D remains unclear. V was clipped by 8 bases and J by 2 bases, with 12 bases between them. CDR3 size: 13 residues. Germline-derived CDR1 and CDR2 are SNHLY and FYNNEI.

The chain uses TRBV19 and TRBJ1-2; TRBD1 agrees at 11 bases. Trimming removed 5 bases from V and 3 bases from J; junction bases left unmatched: 5. Germline V gene data show CDR1 as LNHDA and CDR2 as SQIVND (reference sequence). The CDR3 covers 15 residues. This CDR3 is CASSPRGQGDYGYTF. DNA of the CDR3: TGTGCCAGTAGTCCCCGGGGACAGGGGGACTATGGCTACACCTTC.

This clone came up once. The chain combines TRBV5-1 with TRBJ1-5; a possible D gene is TRBD1 (5 bases). V was pared by 4 bases and J by 7 bases, with 18 bases between. Germline V gene data show CDR1 as SGHRS and CDR2 as YFSETQ. This CDR3 is built from 15 residues. The CDR3 sequence is CASSPGGGPGQPQHF. As DNA, the CDR3 is TGCGCCAGCAGCCCCGGGGGAGGTCCGGGGCAGCCCCAGCATTTT.

The chain has TRBV11-3 and TRBJ2-3; a weak D match, TRBD2 (5 bases). V lost 4 bases and J lost 2, with 10 bases in between. The germline CDR1 and CDR2 sequences are SGHNT and YENEEA. This CDR3 is built from 14 residues. The CDR3, as DNA: TGTGCCAGCAGCTCTGGAGCGGCCACAGATACGCAGTATTTT. Its translation is CASSSGAATDTQYF.

The chain carries TRBV6-2 or TRBV6-3 and TRBJ1-1; D gene unclear. Trimming removed 4 bases at V and 5 bases at J, with 11 bases between. Germline CDR1 reads MNHEY; CDR2 reads SVGEGT. The CDR3 length is 13 residues. This CDR3 reads CASSWIGSTEAFF. The CDR3, as DNA: TGTGCCAGCAGTTGGATAGGATCGACTGAAGCTTTCTTT.

V is TRBV6-2 or TRBV6-3 and J is TRBJ2-3, with D unresolved. The CDR3 runs 14 residues. V dropped 2 bases and J dropped 5 bases, with 11 bases sitting between them. Germline V gene sequence: CDR1 MNHEY, CDR2 SVGEGT. CDR3: CASSYRNPLDTQYF. The DNA of the CDR3 is TGTGCCAGCAGTTACCGGAACCCTCTAGATACGCAGTATTTT.

This chain connects TRBV9 to TRBJ2-3; maybe TRBD2 (6 bases). With 4 bases removed from V and 1 base from J, the gap between germline ends came to 16 bases. Germline CDR1 reads SGDLS; CDR2 reads YYNGEE. The CDR3 is made up of 16 amino acids. The CDR3 DNA reads as TGTGCCAGCAGCCCCCCGAGTAGCGGAGGCACAGATACGCAGTATTTT. Its translation is CASSPPSSGGTDTQYF.